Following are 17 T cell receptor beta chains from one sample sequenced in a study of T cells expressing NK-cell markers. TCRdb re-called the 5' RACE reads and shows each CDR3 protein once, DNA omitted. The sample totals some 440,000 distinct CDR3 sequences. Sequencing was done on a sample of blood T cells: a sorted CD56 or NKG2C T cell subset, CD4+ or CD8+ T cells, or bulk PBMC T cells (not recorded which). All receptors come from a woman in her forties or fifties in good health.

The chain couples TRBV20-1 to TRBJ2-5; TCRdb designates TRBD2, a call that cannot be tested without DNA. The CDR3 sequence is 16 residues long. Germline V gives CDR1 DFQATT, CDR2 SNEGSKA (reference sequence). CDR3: CSARPSGRALGETQYF.

The CDR3 loop reads CASSLVGTSGNQVTQYF. The rearrangement joins TRBV7-9 to TRBJ2-5; TCRdb's D gene call, TRBD2, goes unchecked for lack of DNA. The germline CDR1 and CDR2 sequences are SEHNR and FQNEAQ (reference sequence). This CDR3 is built from 17 residues.

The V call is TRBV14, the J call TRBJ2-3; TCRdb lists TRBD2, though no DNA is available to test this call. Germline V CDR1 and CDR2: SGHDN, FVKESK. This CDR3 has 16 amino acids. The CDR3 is CASSPWTSGRTDTQYF.

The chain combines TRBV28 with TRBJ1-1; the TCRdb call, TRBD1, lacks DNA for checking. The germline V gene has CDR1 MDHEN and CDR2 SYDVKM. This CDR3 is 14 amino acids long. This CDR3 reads CAGGQGPMNTEAFF.

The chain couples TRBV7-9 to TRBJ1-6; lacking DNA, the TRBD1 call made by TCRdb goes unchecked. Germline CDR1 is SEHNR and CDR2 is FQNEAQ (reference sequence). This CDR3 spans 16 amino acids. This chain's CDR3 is CASSPTLQEINSPLHF.

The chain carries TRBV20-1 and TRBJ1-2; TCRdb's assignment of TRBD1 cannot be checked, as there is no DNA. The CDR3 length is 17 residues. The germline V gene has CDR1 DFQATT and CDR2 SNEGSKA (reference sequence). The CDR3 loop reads CSARGRDRVQPSYGYTF.

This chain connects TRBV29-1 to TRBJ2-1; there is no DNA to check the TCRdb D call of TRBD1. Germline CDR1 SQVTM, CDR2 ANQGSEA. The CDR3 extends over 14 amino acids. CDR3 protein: CSVGRQGSYNEQFF.

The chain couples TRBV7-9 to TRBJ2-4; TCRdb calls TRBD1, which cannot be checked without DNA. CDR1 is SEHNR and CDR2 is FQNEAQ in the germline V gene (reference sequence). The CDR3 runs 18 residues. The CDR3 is CASSSATGGTLAKNIQYF.

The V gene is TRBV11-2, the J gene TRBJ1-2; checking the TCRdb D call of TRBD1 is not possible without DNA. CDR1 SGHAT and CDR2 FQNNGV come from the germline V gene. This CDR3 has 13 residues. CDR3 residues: CASSLVPGEGYTF.

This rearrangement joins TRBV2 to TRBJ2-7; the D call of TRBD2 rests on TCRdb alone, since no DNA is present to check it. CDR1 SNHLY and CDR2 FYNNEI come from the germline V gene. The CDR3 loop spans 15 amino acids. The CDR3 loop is CASRGRLDSVYEQYF.

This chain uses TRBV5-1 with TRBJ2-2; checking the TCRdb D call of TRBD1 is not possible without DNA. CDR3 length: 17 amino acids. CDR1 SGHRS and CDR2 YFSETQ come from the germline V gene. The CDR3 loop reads CASSLNPEKGALGELFF. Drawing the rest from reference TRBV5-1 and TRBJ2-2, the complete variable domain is KAGVTQTPRYLIKTRGQQVTLSCSPISGHRSVSWYQQTPGQGLQFLFEYFSETQRNKGNFPGRFSGRQFSNSRSEMNVSTLELGDSALYLCASSLNPEKGALGELFFGEGSRLTVL.

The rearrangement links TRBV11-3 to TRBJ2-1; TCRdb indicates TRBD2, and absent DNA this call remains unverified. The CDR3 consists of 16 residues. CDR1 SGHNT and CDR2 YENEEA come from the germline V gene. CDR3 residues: CASSSGIAGGDNEQFF.

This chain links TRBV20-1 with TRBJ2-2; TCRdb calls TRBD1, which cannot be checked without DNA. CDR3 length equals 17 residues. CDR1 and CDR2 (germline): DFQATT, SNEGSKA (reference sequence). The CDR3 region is CSARPTRGKLNTGELFF.

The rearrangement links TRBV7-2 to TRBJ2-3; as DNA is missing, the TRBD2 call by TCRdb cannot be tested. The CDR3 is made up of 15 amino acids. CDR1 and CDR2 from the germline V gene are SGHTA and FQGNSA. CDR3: CASSYSGRGTDTQYF.

The CDR3 is CASNRQGVYGYTF. The rearrangement joins TRBV12-3 or TRBV12-4 to TRBJ1-2; TCRdb picks TRBD1, but there is no DNA to check that call. The CDR3 sequence is 13 residues long.

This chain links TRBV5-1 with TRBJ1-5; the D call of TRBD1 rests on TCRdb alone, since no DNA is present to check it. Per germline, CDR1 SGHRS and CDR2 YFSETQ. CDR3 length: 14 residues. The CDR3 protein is CASSAGQGREPQHF.

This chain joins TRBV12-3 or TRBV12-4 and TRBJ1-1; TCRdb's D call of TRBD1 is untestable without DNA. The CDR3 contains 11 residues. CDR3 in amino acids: CASSLGDRAFF.